This T cell receptor beta chain is drawn from a study of CD8+CD57+ T cells in acquired aplastic anemia. For the study at large: Each DNA sample taken from sorted CD4+ and CD8+ cells came to 3 to 3.5 ug on average.

Whole-study results and caveats: No significant difference in CD8+ Simpson's diversity was found between patients and controls.

The CDR3 is 12 amino acids. Germline V gives CDR1 SNHLY, CDR2 FYNNEI. V was pared by 6 bases and J by 4 bases, with 2 bases of the junction left unmatched. Concerning this clonotype: Its antigen is unidentified.

Template material for TCR beta VDJ and CDR3 profiling consisted of genomic DNA. Using its own MiXCR run on the reads, TCRdb lists one record per CDR3 protein. The repertoire includes about 240,000 distinct CDR3 sequences, approximately 45% of them detected once, and about 8.3% sits in the top ten. It was patients with CD8+CD57+ cell expansion by flow cytometry who were chosen for sequencing. Acquired aplastic anemia of severe grade affected all patients. At blood sampling, none of the patients had yet received therapy. The source is a human donor with aplastic anemia. The rearrangement links TRBV2 to TRBJ2-5, with 7 nucleotides matching TRBD2. The sequenced material came from sorted CD4+, CD8+, or CD8+CD57+ T cells (not recorded which) from PBMCs. CDR3 protein: CASRWEGETQYF. The CDR3 DNA sequence: TGTGCCAGCAGGTGGGAGGGAGAGACCCAGTACTTC.